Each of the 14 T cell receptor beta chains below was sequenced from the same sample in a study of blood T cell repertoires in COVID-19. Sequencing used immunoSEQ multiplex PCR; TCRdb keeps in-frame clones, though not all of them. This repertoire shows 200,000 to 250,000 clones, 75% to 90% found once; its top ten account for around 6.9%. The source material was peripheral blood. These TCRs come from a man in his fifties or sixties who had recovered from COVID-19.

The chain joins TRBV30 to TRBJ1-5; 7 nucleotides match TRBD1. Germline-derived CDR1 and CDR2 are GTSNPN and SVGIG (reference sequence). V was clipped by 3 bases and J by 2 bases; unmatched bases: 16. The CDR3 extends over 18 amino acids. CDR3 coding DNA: TGTGCCTGGAGATTACGGGACAGTAGGGGTGGAGGCAATCAGCCCCAGCATTTT. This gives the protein CAWRLRDSRGGGNQPQHF.

CDR3 residues: CASKDRATNEKLFF. The CDR3 nucleotides read TGTGCCAGTAAGGACAGGGCAACTAATGAAAAACTGTTTTTT. The chain uses TRBV19 and TRBJ1-4, with 8 bases fitting TRBD1. J gave up 0 bases and V 7 bases, and 1 base lay outside the gene matches. This CDR3 comprises 14 residues. Germline V gives CDR1 LNHDA, CDR2 SQIVND (reference sequence).

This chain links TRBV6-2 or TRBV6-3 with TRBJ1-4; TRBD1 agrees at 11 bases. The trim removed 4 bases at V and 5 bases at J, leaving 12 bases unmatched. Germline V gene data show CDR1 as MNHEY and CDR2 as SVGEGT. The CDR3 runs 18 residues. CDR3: CASSSRTGGSKKNEKLFF. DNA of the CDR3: TGTGCCAGCAGTTCCCGGACAGGGGGCTCGAAGAAGAATGAAAAACTGTTTTTT.

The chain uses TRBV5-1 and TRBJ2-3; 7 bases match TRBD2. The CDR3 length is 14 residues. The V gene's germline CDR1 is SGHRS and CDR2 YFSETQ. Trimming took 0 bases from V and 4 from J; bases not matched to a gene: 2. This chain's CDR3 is CASSLGGGPDTQYF. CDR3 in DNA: TGCGCCAGCAGCTTGGGGGGAGGGCCAGATACGCAGTATTTT.

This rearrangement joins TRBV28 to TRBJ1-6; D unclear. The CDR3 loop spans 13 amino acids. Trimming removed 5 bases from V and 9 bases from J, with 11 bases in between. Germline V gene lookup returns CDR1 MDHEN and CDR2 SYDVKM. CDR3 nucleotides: TGTGCCAGCAGTGATAACAGCATTTCACCCCTCCACTTT. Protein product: CASSDNSISPLHF.

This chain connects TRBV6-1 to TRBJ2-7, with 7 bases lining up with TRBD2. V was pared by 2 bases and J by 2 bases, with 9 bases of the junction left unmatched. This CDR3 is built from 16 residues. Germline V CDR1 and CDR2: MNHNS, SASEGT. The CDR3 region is CASSEMRGRPPYEQYF. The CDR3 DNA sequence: TGTGCCAGCAGTGAAATGCGCGGGAGACCCCCCTACGAGCAGTACTTC.

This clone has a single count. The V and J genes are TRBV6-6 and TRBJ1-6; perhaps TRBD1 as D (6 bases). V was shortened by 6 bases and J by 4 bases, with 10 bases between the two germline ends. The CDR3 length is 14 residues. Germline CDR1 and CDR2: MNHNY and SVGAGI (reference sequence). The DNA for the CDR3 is TGTGCCAGCAGACACAGGGTTTATAATTCACCCCTCCACTTT. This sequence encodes CASRHRVYNSPLHF.

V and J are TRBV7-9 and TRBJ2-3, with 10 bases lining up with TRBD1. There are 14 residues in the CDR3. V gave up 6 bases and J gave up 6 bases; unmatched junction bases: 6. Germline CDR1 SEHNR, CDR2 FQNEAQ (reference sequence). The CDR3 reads CASRATGGSDTQYF. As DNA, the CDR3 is TGTGCCAGCAGGGCGACAGGGGGCTCGGATACGCAGTATTTT.

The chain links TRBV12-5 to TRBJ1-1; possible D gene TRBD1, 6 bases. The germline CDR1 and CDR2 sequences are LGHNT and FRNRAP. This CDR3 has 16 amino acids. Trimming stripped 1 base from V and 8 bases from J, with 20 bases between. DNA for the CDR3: TGTGCTAGTGGTTTGGCGTCTCCCCAGGGGCGGTCCGAAGCTTTCTTT. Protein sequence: CASGLASPQGRSEAFF.

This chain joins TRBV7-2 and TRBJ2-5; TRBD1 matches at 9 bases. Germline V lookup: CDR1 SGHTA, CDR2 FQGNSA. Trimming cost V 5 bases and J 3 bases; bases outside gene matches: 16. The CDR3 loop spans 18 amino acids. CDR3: CASSPEFLRDRDEETQYF. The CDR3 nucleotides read TGTGCCAGCAGCCCAGAATTCCTACGGGACAGGGATGAAGAGACCCAGTACTTC.

CDR3 bases: TGTGCCAGCAGTCCCCCCGGGAGCACAGATACGCAGTATTTT. It specifies CASSPPGSTDTQYF. V usage is TRBV27 and J usage is TRBJ2-3; D is ambiguous. Trimming stripped 5 bases from V and 0 bases from J, with 9 bases between. From germline, CDR1 is MNHEY and CDR2 SMNVEV (reference sequence). The CDR3 totals 14 residues.

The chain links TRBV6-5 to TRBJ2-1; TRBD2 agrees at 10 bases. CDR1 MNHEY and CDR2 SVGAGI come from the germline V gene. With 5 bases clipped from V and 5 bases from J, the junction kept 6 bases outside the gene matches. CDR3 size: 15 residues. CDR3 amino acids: CASSPGLALNNEQFF. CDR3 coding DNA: TGTGCCAGCAGTCCGGGACTAGCGCTTAACAATGAGCAGTTCTTC.

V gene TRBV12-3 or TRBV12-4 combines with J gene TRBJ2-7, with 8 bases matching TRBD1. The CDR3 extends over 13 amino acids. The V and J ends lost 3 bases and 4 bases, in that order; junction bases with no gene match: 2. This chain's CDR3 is CASSFGTGYEQYF. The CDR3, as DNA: TGTGCCAGCAGTTTTGGGACAGGATACGAGCAGTACTTC.

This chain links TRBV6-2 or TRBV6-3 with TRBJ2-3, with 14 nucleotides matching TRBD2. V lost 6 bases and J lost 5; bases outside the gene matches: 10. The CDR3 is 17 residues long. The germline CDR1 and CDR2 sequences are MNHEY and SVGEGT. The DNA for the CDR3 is TGTGCCAGCAGCCCGGGACTAGCGGGAGCTAGTCTAGATACGCAGTATTTT. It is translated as CASSPGLAGASLDTQYF.